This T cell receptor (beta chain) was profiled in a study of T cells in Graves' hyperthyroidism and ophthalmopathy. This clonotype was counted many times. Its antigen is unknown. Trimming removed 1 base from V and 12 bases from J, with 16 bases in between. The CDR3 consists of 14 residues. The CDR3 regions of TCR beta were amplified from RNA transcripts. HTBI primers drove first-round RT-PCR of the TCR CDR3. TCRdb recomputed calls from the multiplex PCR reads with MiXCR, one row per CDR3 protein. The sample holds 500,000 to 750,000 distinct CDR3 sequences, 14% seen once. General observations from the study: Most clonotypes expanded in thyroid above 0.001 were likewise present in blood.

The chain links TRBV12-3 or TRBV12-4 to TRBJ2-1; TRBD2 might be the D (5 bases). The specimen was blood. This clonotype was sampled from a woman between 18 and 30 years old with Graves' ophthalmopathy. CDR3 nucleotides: TGTGCCAGCAGTTTAGGGAGGTCGGACTCAGGGCAGTTCTTC. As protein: CASSLGRSDSGQFF.